The 23 T cell receptor beta chains reported below all come from one sample, sequenced in a study of T-cell reconstitution after alpha-beta-depleted transplantation in children. Unique molecular identifiers tagged the TCRbeta library. TCRdb re-called the PCR reads through MiXCR, storing one row per CDR3 protein. The table lists over 400,000 distinct CDR3 sequences, around 12% of them singletons. Material: PBMCs from the stem cell graft donor, obtained from the stem cell graft. All receptors come from a human donor who donated a stem cell graft to a child with combined immunodeficiency.

The CDR3 here is CSARKDRPSGANVLTF. The CDR3 region has the DNA TGCAGTGCTAGAAAGGACAGGCCTTCTGGGGCCAACGTCCTGACTTTC. V is TRBV20-1 and J is TRBJ2-6, with TRBD1 matching 7 bases. CDR1 is DFQATT and CDR2 is SNEGSKA in the germline V gene (reference sequence). V was pared by 2 bases and J by 1 base, with 5 bases of the junction left unmatched. The CDR3 contains 16 residues.

This clonotype was recorded at least ten times. J is TRBJ2-7 and V is TRBV29-1; the match to TRBD1 covers 10 bases. V gave up 2 bases and J gave up 5 bases; unmatched junction bases: 9. CDR3 size: 15 residues. From germline, CDR1 is SQVTM and CDR2 ANQGSEA. CDR3 nucleotide sequence: TGCAGCGTTGAAAGGGGGACAGGGGACGTGAACGAGCAGTACTTC. This sequence encodes CSVERGTGDVNEQYF.

This clonotype was found many times. J is TRBJ2-7 and V is TRBV27; 10 nucleotides align to TRBD2. Per the germline V gene, CDR1 is MNHEY and CDR2 is SMNVEV (reference sequence). The V and J ends lost 0 bases and 3 bases, in that order; junction bases with no gene match: 5. The CDR3 contains 16 residues. CDR3 nucleotides: TGTGCCAGCAGTTTATCGAGGACTAGCGGTCTCTACGAGCAGTACTTC. Encoded protein: CASSLSRTSGLYEQYF.

The V and J genes are TRBV7-3 and TRBJ2-2; D call uncertain. This CDR3 has 14 residues. Looked up from germline, CDR1 is SGHTA and CDR2 is FQGTGA. With 5 bases removed from V and 1 base from J, the gap between germline ends came to 8 bases. CDR3 in amino acids: CASSPARNTGELFF. The CDR3 DNA reads TGTGCCAGCAGCCCCGCTAGGAACACCGGGGAGCTGTTTTTT. Looking up the rest from reference TRBV7-3 and TRBJ2-2 gives the full variable domain: GAGVSQTPSNKVTEKGKYVELRCDPISGHTALYWYRQSLGQGPEFLIYFQGTGAADDSGLPNDRFFAVRPEGSVSTLKIQRTERGDSAVYLCASSPARNTGELFFGEGSRLTVL.

This clonotype was found a few times. The chain links TRBV7-2 to TRBJ1-1; D is ambiguous. Germline V lookup: CDR1 SGHTA, CDR2 FQGNSA. V lost 6 bases to trimming and J lost 0 bases, with 14 bases between them. The CDR3 length is 15 residues. In DNA, the CDR3 is TGTGCCAGCAGGTGGACCCCAGCGATGAACACTGAAGCTTTCTTT. Protein sequence: CASRWTPAMNTEAFF.

This rearrangement joins TRBV4-3 to TRBJ2-7, with TRBD2 identical over 14 bases. This CDR3 contains 15 residues. Per the germline V gene, CDR1 is LGHNA and CDR2 is YSLEER. The ends lost 1 base at V and 4 bases at J; junction bases unmatched: 0. CDR3 nucleotide sequence: TGCGCCAGCAGCCAAGGGACTAGCGGGAGGTACGAGCAGTACTTC. It specifies CASSQGTSGRYEQYF.

V usage is TRBV12-3 or TRBV12-4 and J usage is TRBJ1-2; no definite D call. Deletions cut 4 bases from V and 7 bases from J, with 19 bases between. The CDR3 has 15 residues. The CDR3 sequence is CASSYNLGRRGGYTF. The CDR3 DNA follows: TGTGCCAGCAGTTATAATCTCGGAAGGAGAGGTGGCTACACCTTC.

This clonotype was found many times. Compared with germline, one end of the junction differs, possibly owing to a read error. The chain recombines TRBV4-3 with TRBJ2-7; weak D call: TRBD1 (6 bases). Germline V lookup: CDR1 LGHNA, CDR2 YSLEER. The CDR3 spans 12 residues. CDR3 loop: CASSQGSYEQYF. The CDR3 nucleotides are TGTGCCAGCTCCCAGGGGTCCTACGAGCAGTACTTC.

This clonotype was observed many times. The chain has TRBV25-1 and TRBJ2-7, with 9 bases identical to TRBD1. V shed 3 bases, J shed 7 bases, and the junction held 7 bases outside the gene matches. The germline V gene has CDR1 MGHDK and CDR2 SYGVNS. The CDR3 totals 14 residues. The CDR3 spells CASSERDRAVEQYF. CDR3 nucleotides: TGTGCCAGCAGTGAGAGGGACAGGGCGGTTGAGCAGTACTTC.

This clonotype has more than one count but fewer than ten. The chain is built from TRBV6-1 and TRBJ2-7, with D hard to call. V lost 6 bases to trimming and J lost 3 bases, with 12 bases between them. Per germline, CDR1 MNHNS and CDR2 SASEGT. The CDR3 spans 13 residues. CDR3 in amino acids: CASSPNLVYEQYF. The CDR3, as DNA: TGTGCCAGCAGCCCTAATTTGGTCTACGAGCAGTACTTC.

The chain has TRBV24-1 and TRBJ1-1; D remains ambiguous. Germline V gene sequence: CDR1 KGHDR, CDR2 SFDVKD. This CDR3 is 15 amino acids long. The V end was cut by 4 bases, the J end by 1 base, with 12 bases between. CDR3 nucleotide sequence: TGTGCCACCAGTGAAGGGAGGGCTGGGAACACTGAAGCTTTCTTT. Its protein is CATSEGRAGNTEAFF.

This clonotype was counted a few times. This CDR3 reads CASSVAPSEKLFF. CDR3 DNA sequence: TGTGCCAGCAGCGTAGCCCCTTCGGAAAAACTGTTTTTT. V usage is TRBV9 and J usage is TRBJ1-4; no firm D call. Trimming removed 0 bases from V and 8 bases from J, with 8 bases in between. The CDR3 is made up of 13 amino acids. From germline, CDR1 is SGDLS and CDR2 YYNGEE.

The genes are TRBV30 and TRBJ2-7; TRBD2 agrees at 12 bases. CDR3 length: 14 residues. Per the germline V gene, CDR1 is GTSNPN and CDR2 is SVGIG (reference sequence). The junction had 2 bases not matched to a gene; V was cut back by 1 base and J by 4 bases. CDR3 in amino acids: CAWSAGTSGYEQYF. The CDR3 bases are TGTGCCTGGAGTGCCGGGACTAGCGGGTACGAGCAGTACTTC.

The chain uses TRBV29-1 and TRBJ1-1, with D hard to call. V was shortened by 6 bases and J by 2 bases, with 13 bases between the two germline ends. Germline CDR1 SQVTM, CDR2 ANQGSEA. The CDR3 is 13 residues long. Here the CDR3 reads CSVQHNPNTEAFF. The CDR3 nucleotides are TGCAGCGTCCAGCATAATCCCAACACTGAAGCTTTCTTT.

This clonotype was picked up a small number of times. V usage is TRBV20-1 and J usage is TRBJ2-5, with D perhaps assigned TRBD1 or TRBD2 (5 bases each). Trimming pared 3 bases from V and 2 bases from J, leaving 13 bases between. The CDR3 totals 14 residues. CDR1 and CDR2 (germline): DFQATT, SNEGSKA (reference sequence). This CDR3 is CSASMAGRQETQYF. CDR3 bases: TGCAGTGCTAGCATGGCAGGGAGACAAGAGACCCAGTACTTC.

The chain employs TRBV27 and TRBJ1-5; D not certain. This CDR3 has 14 residues. Trimming removed 7 bases at V and 3 bases at J, with 13 bases between. Germline loops: CDR1 MNHEY, CDR2 SMNVEV (reference sequence). This CDR3 reads CASKGRLDNQPQHF. The CDR3, as DNA: TGTGCCAGCAAGGGCAGACTCGACAATCAGCCCCAGCATTTT.

This clonotype was seen only a few times. The chain uses TRBV11-1 and TRBJ2-1; the D gene could be TRBD1 or TRBD2 (5 bases each). V shed 2 bases and J shed 2 bases, with 22 bases lying between them. This CDR3 region has 19 residues. Germline V gene sequence: CDR1 SGHAT, CDR2 FQDESV (reference sequence). The CDR3 nucleotides read TGTGCCAGCAGCTTACCTCGACCGGGGCAGCTCAATACCTACAATGAGCAGTTCTTC. This sequence encodes CASSLPRPGQLNTYNEQFF.

This clonotype has only a few counts. The V and J genes are TRBV5-1 and TRBJ2-2, with TRBD1 matching 7 bases. The CDR3 runs 14 residues. V shed 3 bases, J shed 4 bases, and the junction held 3 bases outside the gene matches. Germline V CDR1 and CDR2: SGHRS, YFSETQ. The CDR3 DNA is TGCGCCAGCAGCTGGGACAGTCCCACCGGGGAGCTGTTTTTT. This gives the protein CASSWDSPTGELFF.

This clonotype showed up just a few times. The V call is TRBV6-1, the J call TRBJ2-7, with 7 bases matching TRBD1. Trimming removed 6 bases from V and 2 bases from J; junction bases left unmatched: 13. Germline CDR1 is MNHNS and CDR2 is SASEGT. This CDR3 is 16 amino acids long. The CDR3 coding sequence is TGTGCCAGCAGACCTACTCTCACCCAGGGGGCCTACGAGCAGTACTTC. The encoded protein is CASRPTLTQGAYEQYF.

The chain carries TRBV6-5 and TRBJ2-7; D is possibly TRBD1 or TRBD2 (5 bases each). The germline V gene has CDR1 MNHEY and CDR2 SVGAGI. The CDR3 spans 14 residues. V was trimmed by 4 bases and J by 6 bases, leaving 16 bases between them. CDR3 in DNA: TGTGCCAGCAGTTCGGGATATATTGGGACCGAGCAGTACTTC. It yields the protein CASSSGYIGTEQYF.

A few counts support this clonotype. The rearrangement uses TRBV5-1 and TRBJ1-5; D is possibly TRBD1 (5 bases). Deletions cut 0 bases from V and 3 bases from J, with 25 bases between. From germline, CDR1 is SGHRS and CDR2 YFSETQ. The CDR3 covers 20 residues. CDR3 amino acids: CASSLAPNDRNGPNNQPQHF. Here the CDR3 DNA reads TGCGCCAGCAGCTTGGCCCCCAACGACAGAAACGGTCCCAACAATCAGCCCCAGCATTTT.

The CDR3 nucleotides read TGCAGTGCTAGTCGGCGGGCTGGGAGCACAGATACGCAGTATTTT. Encoded protein: CSASRRAGSTDTQYF. This chain links TRBV20-1 with TRBJ2-3; possibly TRBD2 for D (5 bases). CDR1 is DFQATT and CDR2 is SNEGSKA in the germline V gene (reference sequence). Trimming pared 3 bases from V and 0 bases from J, leaving 13 bases between. The CDR3 has 15 residues.

In this sample, this clonotype turned up a few times. This chain links TRBV20-1 with TRBJ2-2; no firm D call. V shed 2 bases and J shed 1 base, with 14 bases lying between them. Germline CDR1 reads DFQATT; CDR2 reads SNEGSKA (reference sequence). The CDR3 runs 16 residues. CDR3 in DNA: TGCAGTGCTAGAAGGGTTGGAGATATGAACACCGGGGAGCTGTTTTTT. This encodes CSARRVGDMNTGELFF.